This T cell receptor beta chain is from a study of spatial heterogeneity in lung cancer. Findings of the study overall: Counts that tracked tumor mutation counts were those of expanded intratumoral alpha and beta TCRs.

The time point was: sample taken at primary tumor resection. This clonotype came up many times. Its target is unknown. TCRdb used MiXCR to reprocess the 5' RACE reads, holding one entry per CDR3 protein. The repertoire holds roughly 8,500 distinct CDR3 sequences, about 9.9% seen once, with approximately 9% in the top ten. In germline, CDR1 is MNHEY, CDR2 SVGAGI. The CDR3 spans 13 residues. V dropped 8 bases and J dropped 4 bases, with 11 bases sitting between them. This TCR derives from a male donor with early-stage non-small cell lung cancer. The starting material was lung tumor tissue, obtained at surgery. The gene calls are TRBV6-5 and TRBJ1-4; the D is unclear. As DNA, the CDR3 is TGTGCCAGCGGCATCGGGCTTAATGAAAAACTGTTTTTT. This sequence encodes CASGIGLNEKLFF.